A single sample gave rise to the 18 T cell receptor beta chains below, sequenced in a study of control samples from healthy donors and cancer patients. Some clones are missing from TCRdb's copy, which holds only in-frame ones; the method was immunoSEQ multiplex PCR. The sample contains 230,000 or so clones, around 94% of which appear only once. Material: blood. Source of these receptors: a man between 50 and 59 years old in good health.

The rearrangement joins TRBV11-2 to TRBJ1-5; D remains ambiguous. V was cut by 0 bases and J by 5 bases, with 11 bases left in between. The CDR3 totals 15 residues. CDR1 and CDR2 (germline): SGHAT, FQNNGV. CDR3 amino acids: CASSLDLPGYQPQHF. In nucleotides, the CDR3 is TGTGCCAGCAGCTTAGATCTGCCGGGTTATCAGCCCCAGCATTTT.

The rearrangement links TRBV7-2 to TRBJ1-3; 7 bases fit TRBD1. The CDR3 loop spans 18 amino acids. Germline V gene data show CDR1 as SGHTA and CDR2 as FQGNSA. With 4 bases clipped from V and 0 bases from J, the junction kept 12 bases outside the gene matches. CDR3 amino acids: CASSSRTGTIFSGNTIYF. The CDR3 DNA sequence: TGTGCCAGCAGCTCGCGGACAGGCACAATATTCTCTGGAAACACCATATATTTT. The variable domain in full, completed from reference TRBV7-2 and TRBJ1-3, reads GAGVSQSPSNKVTEKGKDVELRCDPISGHTALYWYRQSLGQGLEFLIYFQGNSAPDKSGLPSDRFSAERTGGSVSTLTIQRTQQEDSAVYLCASSSRTGTIFSGNTIYFGEGSWLTVV.

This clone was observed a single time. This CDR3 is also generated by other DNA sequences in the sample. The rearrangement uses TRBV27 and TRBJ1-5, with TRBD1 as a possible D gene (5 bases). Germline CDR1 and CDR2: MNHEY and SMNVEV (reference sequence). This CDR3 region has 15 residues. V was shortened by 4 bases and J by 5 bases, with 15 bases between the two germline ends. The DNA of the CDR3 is TGTGCCAGCAGTTCTTATTTAGGCAGGGATCAGCCCCAGCATTTT. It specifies CASSSYLGRDQPQHF.

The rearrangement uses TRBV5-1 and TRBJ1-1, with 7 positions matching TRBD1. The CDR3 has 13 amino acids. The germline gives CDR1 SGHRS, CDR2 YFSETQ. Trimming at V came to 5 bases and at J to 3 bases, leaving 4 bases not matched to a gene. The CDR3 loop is CASSYRGDTEAFF. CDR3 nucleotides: TGCGCCAGCAGTTACAGGGGTGACACTGAAGCTTTCTTT.

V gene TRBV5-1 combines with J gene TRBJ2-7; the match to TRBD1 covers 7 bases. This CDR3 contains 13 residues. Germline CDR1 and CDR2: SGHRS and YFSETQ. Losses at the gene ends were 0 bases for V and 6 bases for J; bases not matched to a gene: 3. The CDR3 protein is CASSLGQGSEQYF. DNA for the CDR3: TGCGCCAGCAGCTTGGGACAGGGTTCCGAGCAGTACTTC.

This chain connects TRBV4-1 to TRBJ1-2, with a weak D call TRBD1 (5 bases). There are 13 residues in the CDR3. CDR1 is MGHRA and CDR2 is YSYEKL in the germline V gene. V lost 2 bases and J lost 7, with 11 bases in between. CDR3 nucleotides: TGCGCCAGCAGCCAATTGGGGGTCTCTGGCTACACCTTC. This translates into CASSQLGVSGYTF.

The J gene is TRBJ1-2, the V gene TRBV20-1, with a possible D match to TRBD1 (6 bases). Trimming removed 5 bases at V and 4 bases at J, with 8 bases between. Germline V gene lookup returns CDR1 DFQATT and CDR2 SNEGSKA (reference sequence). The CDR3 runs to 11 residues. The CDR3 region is CSADRTYGYTF. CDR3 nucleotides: TGCAGTGCTGACAGGACCTATGGCTACACCTTC.

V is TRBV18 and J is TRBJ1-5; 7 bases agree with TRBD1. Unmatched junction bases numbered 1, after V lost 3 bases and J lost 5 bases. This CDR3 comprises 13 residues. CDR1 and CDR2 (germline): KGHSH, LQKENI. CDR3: CASSPQGDQPQHF. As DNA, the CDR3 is TGTGCCAGCTCACCGCAGGGGGATCAGCCCCAGCATTTT.

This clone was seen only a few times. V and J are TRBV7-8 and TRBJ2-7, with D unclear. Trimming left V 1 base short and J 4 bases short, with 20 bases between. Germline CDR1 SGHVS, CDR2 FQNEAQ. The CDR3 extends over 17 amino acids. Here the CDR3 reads CASSLEVASSLSYEQYV. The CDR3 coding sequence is TGTGCCAGCAGCTTAGAGGTGGCTAGTTCTCTAAGTTACGAGCAGTACGTC.

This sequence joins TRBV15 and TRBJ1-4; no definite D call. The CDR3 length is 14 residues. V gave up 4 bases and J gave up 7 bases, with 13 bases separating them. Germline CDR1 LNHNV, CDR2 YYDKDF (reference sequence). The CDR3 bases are TGTGCCACCAGCACCCCCGGGTTGGGTGAAAAACTGTTTTTT. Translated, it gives CATSTPGLGEKLFF. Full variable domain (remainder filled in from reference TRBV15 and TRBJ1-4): DAMVIQNPRYQVTQFGKPVTLSCSQTLNHNVMYWYQQKSSQAPKLLFHYYDKDFNNEADTPDNFQSRRPNTSFCFLDIRSPGLGDTAMYLCATSTPGLGEKLFFGSGTQLSVL.

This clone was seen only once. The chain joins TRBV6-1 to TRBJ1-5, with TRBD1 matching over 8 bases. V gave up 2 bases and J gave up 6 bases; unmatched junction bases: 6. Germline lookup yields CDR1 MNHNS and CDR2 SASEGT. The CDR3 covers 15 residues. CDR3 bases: TGTGCCAGCAGTGAAATGTGGACAGGGCTTCAGCCCCAGCATTTT. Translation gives CASSEMWTGLQPQHF.

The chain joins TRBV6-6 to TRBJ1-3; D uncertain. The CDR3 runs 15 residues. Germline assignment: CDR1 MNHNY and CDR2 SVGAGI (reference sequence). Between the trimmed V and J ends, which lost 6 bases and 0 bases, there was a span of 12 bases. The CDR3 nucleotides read TGTGCCAGCAGCCCCATCGGTTCCTCTGGAAACACCATATATTTT. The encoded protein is CASSPIGSSGNTIYF.

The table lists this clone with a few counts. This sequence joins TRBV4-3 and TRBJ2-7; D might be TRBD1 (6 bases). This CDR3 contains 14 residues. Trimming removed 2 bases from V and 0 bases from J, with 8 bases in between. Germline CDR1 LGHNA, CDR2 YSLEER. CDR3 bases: TGCGCCAGCAGCCAAAGGGGGTACTCCTACGAGCAGTACTTC. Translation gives CASSQRGYSYEQYF.

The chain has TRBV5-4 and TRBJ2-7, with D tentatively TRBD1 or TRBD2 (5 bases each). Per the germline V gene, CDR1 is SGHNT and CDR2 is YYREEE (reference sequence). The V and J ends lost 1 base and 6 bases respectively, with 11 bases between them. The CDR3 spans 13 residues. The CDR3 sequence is CASSLIGGSEQYF. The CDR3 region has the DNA TGTGCCAGCAGCTTGATTGGGGGATCCGAGCAGTACTTC.

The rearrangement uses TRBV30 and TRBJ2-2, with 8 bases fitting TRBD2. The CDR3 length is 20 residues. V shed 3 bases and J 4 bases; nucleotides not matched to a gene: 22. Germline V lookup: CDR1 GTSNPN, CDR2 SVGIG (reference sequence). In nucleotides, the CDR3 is TGTGCCTGGAGGGGATACCTAACCGTAAGCGGGGGCAGCAGCACCGGGGAGCTGTTTTTT. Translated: CAWRGYLTVSGGSSTGELFF.

In DNA, the CDR3 is TGTGCCAGCTCATCTTTCCGGTTAGGTTTGCAAGAGACCCAGTACTTC. It yields the protein CASSSFRLGLQETQYF. The chain links TRBV18 to TRBJ2-5, with D unresolved. Looked up from germline, CDR1 is KGHSH and CDR2 is LQKENI. V lost 5 bases, J lost 2 bases, and 18 bases lay in between. The length of the CDR3 is 16 residues.

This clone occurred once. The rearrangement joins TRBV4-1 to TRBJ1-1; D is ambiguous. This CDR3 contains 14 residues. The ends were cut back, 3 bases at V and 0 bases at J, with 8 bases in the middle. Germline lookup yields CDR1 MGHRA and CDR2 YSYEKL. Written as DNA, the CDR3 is TGCGCCAGCAGCCACGGACTTCTGAACACTGAAGCTTTCTTT. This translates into CASSHGLLNTEAFF.

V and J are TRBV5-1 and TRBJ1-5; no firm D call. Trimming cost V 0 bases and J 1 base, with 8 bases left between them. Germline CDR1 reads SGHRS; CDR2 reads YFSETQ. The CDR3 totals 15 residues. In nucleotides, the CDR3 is TGCGCCAGCAGCTTGGATGGAAGGAGCAATCAGCCCCAGCATTTT. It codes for CASSLDGRSNQPQHF.